The subject of this entry is one T cell receptor beta chain. Its antigen is still unknown. This record comes from a study of radiotherapy plus CTLA-4 blockade in lung cancer. Findings and limits, study-wide: Reportedly, early blood T cell clone dynamics best predicted response, with interferon-beta. Expansion in blood of tumor-derived TCR clones was seen after radiotherapy plus ipilimumab.

The repertoire was sequenced with immunoSEQ multiplex PCR; TCRdb's copy has only in-frame clones and lacks some. The table has around 72,000 clones, 78% seen once. Patients with chemo-refractory metastatic non-small-cell lung cancer received focal radiation plus CTLA-4 blockade with ipilimumab. The CDR3 extends over 17 amino acids. Germline V gene lookup returns CDR1 SGHTA and CDR2 FQGNSA. V was trimmed by 3 bases and J by 4 bases, leaving 18 bases between them. This sequence originates from a human donor with non-small cell lung cancer who had a complete response to radiotherapy plus ipilimumab. The source material was peripheral blood, sampled from a patient treated with radiotherapy plus ipilimumab. This chain uses TRBV7-2 with TRBJ2-2, with D perhaps being TRBD1 or TRBD2 (5 bases each). CDR3: CASSLWPIKGSTGELFF. DNA for the CDR3: TGTGCCAGCAGCTTGTGGCCTATAAAGGGGAGCACCGGGGAGCTGTTTTTT.